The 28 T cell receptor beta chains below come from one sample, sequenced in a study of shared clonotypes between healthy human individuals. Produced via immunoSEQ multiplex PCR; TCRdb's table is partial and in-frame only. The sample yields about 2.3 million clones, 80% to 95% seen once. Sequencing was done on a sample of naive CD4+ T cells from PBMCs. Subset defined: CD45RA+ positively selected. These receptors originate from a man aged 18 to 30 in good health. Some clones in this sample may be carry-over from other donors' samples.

Here the CDR3 reads CASSRGLWEYEQYF. CDR3 bases: TGCGCCAGCAGCCGAGGGTTGTGGGAGTACGAGCAGTACTTC. This chain connects TRBV4-1 to TRBJ2-7, with D perhaps TRBD2 (5 bases). Germline V gene sequence: CDR1 MGHRA, CDR2 YSYEKL. This CDR3 comprises 14 residues. Between the trimmed V and J ends, which lost 4 bases and 4 bases, there was a span of 14 bases.

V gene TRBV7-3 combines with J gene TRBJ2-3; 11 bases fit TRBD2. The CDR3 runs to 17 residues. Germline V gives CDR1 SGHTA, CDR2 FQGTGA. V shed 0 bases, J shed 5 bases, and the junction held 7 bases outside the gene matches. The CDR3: CASSLTSGRAVGDTQYF. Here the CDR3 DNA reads TGTGCCAGCAGCTTAACTAGCGGGAGGGCCGTAGGAGATACGCAGTATTTT.

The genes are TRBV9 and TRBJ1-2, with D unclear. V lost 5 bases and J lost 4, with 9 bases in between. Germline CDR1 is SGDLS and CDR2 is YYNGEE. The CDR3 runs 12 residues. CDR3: CASSEAGYGYTF. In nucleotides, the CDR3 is TGTGCCAGCAGTGAGGCAGGCTATGGCTACACCTTC.

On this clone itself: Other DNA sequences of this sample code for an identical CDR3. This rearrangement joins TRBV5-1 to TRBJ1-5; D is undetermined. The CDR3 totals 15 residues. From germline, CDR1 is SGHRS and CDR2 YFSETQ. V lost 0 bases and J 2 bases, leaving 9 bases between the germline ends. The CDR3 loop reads CASSLEGGGNQPQHF. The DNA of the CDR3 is TGCGCCAGCAGCTTGGAGGGTGGGGGCAATCAGCCCCAGCATTTT.

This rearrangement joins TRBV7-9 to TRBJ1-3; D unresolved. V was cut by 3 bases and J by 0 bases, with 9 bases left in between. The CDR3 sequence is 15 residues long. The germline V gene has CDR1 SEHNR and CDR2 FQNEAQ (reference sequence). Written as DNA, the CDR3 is TGTGCCAGCAGCTTCCCTAGACTCTCTGGAAACACCATATATTTT. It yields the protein CASSFPRLSGNTIYF.

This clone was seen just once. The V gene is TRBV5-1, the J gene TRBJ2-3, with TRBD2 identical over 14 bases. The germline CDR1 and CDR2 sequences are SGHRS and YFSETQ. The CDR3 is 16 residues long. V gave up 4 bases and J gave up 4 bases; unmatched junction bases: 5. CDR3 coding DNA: TGCGCCAGCAGCGGACAGGGACTAGCGGGAGCAGATACGCAGTATTTT. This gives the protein CASSGQGLAGADTQYF.

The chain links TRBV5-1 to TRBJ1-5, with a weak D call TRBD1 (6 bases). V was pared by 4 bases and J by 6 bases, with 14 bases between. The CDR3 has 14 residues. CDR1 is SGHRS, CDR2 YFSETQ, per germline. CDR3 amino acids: CASSPQGSGQPQHF. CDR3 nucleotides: TGCGCCAGCAGCCCGCAGGGGTCTGGTCAGCCCCAGCATTTT.

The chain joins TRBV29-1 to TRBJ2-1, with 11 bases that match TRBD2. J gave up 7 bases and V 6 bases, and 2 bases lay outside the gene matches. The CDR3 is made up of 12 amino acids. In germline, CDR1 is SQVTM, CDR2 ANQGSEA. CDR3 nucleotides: TGCAGCGTCATAGCGGGAGGGAATGAGCAGTTCTTC. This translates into CSVIAGGNEQFF.

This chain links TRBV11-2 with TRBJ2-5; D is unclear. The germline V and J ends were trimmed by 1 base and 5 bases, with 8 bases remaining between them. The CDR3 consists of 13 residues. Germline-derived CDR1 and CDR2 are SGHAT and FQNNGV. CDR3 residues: CASSLGLIETQYF. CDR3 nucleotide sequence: TGTGCCAGCAGCTTAGGGTTGATCGAGACCCAGTACTTC.

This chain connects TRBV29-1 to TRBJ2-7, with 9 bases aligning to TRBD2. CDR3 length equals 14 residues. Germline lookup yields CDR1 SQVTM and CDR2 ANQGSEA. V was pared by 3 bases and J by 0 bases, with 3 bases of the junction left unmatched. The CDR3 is CSVDGSGSSYEQYF. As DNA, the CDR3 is TGCAGCGTTGATGGTAGCGGGAGCTCCTACGAGCAGTACTTC.

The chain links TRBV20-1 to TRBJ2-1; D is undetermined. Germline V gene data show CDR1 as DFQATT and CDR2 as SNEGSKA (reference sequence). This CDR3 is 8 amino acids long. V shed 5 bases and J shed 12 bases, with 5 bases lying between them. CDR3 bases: TGCAGTGCTGGGCCGCAGTTCTTC. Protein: CSAGPQFF.

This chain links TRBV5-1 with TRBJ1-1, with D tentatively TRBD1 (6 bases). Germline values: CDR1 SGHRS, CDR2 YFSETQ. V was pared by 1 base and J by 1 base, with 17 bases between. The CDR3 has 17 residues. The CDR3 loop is CASSLIFRGPRNTEAFF. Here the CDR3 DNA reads TGCGCCAGCAGCTTGATTTTTCGGGGGCCGCGGAACACTGAAGCTTTCTTT.

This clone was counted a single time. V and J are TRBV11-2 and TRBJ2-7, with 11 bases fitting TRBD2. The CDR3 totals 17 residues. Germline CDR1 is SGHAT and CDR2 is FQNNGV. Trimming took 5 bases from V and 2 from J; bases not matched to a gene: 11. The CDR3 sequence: CASSLTLAGGAAYEQYF. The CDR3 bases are TGTGCCAGCAGCCTCACTCTAGCGGGGGGAGCAGCCTACGAGCAGTACTTC. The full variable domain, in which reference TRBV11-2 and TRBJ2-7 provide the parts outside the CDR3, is EAGVAQSPRYKIIEKRQSVAFWCNPISGHATLYWYQQILGQGPKLLIQFQNNGVVDDSQLPKDRFSAERLKGVDSTLKIQPAKLEDSAVYLCASSLTLAGGAAYEQYFGPGTRLTVT.

In DNA form, the CDR3 reads TGTGCCAGCAGCGGTAGCGGGAGCTCAGATACGCAGTATTTT. This sequence encodes CASSGSGSSDTQYF. The chain joins TRBV9 to TRBJ2-3; 9 bases align to TRBD2. CDR1 and CDR2 (germline): SGDLS, YYNGEE. Germline trimming cut 3 bases from V and 4 bases from J; bases unmatched to any gene: 3. This CDR3 region has 14 residues.

CDR3 loop: CASSLVQAGYTF. CDR3 nucleotide sequence: TGTGCCAGCAGCTTAGTTCAGGCGGGCTACACCTTC. The rearrangement uses TRBV7-2 and TRBJ1-2, with D uncertain. CDR3 size: 12 residues. The V gene lost 1 base and the J gene lost 8 bases, with 8 bases spanning the gap. Germline loops: CDR1 SGHTA, CDR2 FQGNSA.

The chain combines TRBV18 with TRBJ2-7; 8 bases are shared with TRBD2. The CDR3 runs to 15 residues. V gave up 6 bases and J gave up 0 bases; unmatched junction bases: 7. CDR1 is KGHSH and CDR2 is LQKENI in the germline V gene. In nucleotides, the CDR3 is TGTGCCAGCTCCGATAGCGGGAAGAGCTCCTACGAGCAGTACTTC. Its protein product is CASSDSGKSSYEQYF.

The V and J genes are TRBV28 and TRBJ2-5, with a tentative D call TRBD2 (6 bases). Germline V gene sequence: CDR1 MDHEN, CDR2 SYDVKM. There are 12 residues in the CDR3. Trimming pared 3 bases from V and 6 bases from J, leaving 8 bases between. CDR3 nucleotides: TGTGCCAGCAGTTTGCGCGGGAAGACCCAGTACTTC. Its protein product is CASSLRGKTQYF.

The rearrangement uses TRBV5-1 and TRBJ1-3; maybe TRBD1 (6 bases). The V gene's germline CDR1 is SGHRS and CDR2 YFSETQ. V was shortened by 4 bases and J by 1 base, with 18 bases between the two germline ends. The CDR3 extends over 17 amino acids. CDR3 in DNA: TGCGCCAGCAGCCGGAACAGGGAAGGCGGTTCTGGAAACACCATATATTTT. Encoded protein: CASSRNREGGSGNTIYF. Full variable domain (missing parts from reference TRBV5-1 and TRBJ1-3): KAGVTQTPRYLIKTRGQQVTLSCSPISGHRSVSWYQQTPGQGLQFLFEYFSETQRNKGNFPGRFSGRQFSNSRSEMNVSTLELGDSALYLCASSRNREGGSGNTIYFGEGSWLTVV.

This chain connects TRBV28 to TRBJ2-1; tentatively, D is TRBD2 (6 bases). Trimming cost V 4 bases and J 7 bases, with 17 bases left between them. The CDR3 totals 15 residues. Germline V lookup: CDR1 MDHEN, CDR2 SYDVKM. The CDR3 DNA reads TGTGCCAGCAGTTCCCCGGGGAGAGGAGGGAATGAGCAGTTCTTC. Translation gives CASSSPGRGGNEQFF. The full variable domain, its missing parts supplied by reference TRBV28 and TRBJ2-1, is DVKVTQSSRYLVKRTGEKVFLECVQDMDHENMFWYRQDPGLGLRLIYFSYDVKMKEKGDIPEGYSVSREKKERFSLILESASTNQTSMYLCASSSPGRGGNEQFFGPGTRLTVL.

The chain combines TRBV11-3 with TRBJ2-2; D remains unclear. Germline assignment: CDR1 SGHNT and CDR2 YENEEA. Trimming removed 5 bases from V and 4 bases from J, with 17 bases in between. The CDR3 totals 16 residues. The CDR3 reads CASSAGRTAATGELFF. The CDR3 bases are TGTGCCAGCAGCGCCGGACGGACGGCTGCCACCGGGGAGCTGTTTTTT. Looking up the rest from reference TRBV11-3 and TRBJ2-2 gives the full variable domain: EAGVVQSPRYKIIEKKQPVAFWCNPISGHNTLYWYLQNLGQGPELLIRYENEEAVDDSQLPKDRFSAERLKGVDSTLKIQPAELGDSAVYLCASSAGRTAATGELFFGEGSRLTVL.

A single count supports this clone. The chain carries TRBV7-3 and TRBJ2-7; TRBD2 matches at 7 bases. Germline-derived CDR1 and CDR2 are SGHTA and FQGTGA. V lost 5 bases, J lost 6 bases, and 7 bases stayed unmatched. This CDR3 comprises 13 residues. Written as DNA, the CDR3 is TGTGCCAGCAGCCTTCTGGGAGGGCGCGAGCAGTACTTC. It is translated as CASSLLGGREQYF.

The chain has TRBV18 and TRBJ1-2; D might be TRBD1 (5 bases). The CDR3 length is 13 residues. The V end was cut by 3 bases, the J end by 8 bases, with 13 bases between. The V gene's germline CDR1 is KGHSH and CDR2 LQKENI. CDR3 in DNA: TGTGCCAGCTCACCTCCGGGACCCCTAGGCTACACCTTC. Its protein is CASSPPGPLGYTF.

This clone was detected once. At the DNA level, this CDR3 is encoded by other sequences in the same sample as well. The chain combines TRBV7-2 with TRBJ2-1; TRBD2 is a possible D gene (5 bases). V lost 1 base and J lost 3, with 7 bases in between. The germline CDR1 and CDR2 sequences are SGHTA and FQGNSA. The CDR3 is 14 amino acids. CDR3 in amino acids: CASSLDSGYNEQFF. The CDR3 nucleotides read TGTGCCAGCAGCTTAGACAGCGGCTACAATGAGCAGTTCTTC.

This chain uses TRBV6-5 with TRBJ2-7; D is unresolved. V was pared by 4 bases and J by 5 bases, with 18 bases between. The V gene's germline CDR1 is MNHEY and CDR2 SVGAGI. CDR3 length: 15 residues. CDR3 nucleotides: TGTGCCAGCAGTTCCGCGGACCTAGGCGGCCACGAGCAGTACTTC. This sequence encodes CASSSADLGGHEQYF.

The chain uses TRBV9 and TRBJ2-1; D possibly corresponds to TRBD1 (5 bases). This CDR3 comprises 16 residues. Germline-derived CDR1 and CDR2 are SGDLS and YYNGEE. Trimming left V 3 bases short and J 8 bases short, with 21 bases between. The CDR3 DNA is TGTGCCAGCAGCGAGGGGAACTCCAGGGTTCCGGATGAGCAGTTCTTC. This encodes CASSEGNSRVPDEQFF.

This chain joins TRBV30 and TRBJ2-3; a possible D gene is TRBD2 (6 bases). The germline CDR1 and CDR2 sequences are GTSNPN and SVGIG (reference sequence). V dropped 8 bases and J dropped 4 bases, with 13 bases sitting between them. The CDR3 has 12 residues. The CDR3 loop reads CARKGTADTQYF. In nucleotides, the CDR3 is TGTGCCAGAAAGGGGACTGCAGATACGCAGTATTTT.

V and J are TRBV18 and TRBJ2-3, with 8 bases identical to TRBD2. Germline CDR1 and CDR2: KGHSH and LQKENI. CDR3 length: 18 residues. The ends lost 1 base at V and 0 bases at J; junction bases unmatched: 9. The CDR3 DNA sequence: TGTGCCAGCTCACCACTCCGGCTACTAGCGGCTAGCACAGATACGCAGTATTTT. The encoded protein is CASSPLRLLAASTDTQYF. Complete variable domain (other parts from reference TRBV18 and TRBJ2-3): NAGVMQNPRHLVRRRGQEARLRCSPMKGHSHVYWYRQLPEEGLKFMVYLQKENIIDESGMPKERFSAEFPKEGPSILRIQQVVRGDSAAYFCASSPLRLLAASTDTQYFGPGTRLTVL.

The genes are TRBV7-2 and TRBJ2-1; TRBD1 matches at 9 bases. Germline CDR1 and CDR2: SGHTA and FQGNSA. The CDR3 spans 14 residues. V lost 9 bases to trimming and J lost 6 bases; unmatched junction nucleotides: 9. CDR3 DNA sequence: TGTGCCAGTTCCAGGGGACAGGGTGTCAATGAGCAGTTCTTC. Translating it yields CASSRGQGVNEQFF.